Given below is one T cell receptor (beta chain) in context. Its matching antigen is unknown. Together with a sample-barcoded 5' primer, a J-beta primer mix was included in a second PCR lasting roughly 6 to 12 cycles. In TCRdb, the 5' RACE reads were re-called with MiXCR into one record per CDR3 protein. This repertoire shows about 1,500,000 distinct CDR3 sequences, 28% found once; its top ten account for 7.7%. This entry comes from a study of blood T cells in healthy people across ages. Study observations and caveats: With unsorted PBMCs, a conclusive comparison of naive versus antigen-experienced cells was not possible. It was the long-lived donors that had more naive CD4+ cells and higher diversity than aged donors.

The CDR3 is 14 amino acids. The germline gives CDR1 MNHEY, CDR2 SMNVEV (reference sequence). Deletions cut 0 bases from V and 1 base from J, with 6 bases between. The study recruited healthy Caucasian donors from Russia who were aged roughly 6 to 90. The authors drew 8 to 10 milliliters of peripheral blood from each donor. Sequencing was done on a sample of blood. This clonotype originated in a woman younger than 45 in good health. The V and J genes are TRBV27 and TRBJ1-2; D is unclear. CDR3 region: CASSLSVSNYGYTF. The CDR3 DNA is TGTGCCAGCAGTTTATCGGTCAGTAACTATGGCTACACCTTC.